Listed below are T cell receptor beta chains from one sample, sequenced in a study of cytomegalovirus exposure and HLA in healthy donors. The repertoire was sequenced with immunoSEQ multiplex PCR; TCRdb's copy has only in-frame clones and lacks some. The sample records about 160,000 clones, around 72% being singletons. Sequenced: PBMCs. These receptors were taken from a female donor in good health and CMV-seronegative. The conserved cysteine and the conserved F or W are not part of the CDR3 here. Each record gives: CDR3 protein, V gene, J gene, CDR3 length.

ASSPGGFGNTIY	TRBV28	TRBJ1-3	12
ASSQERDRGGGYT	TRBV4-1	TRBJ1-2	13
ATRWGQVNTGELF	TRBV7-9	TRBJ2-2	13
ASSHLTSGQGIDGYT	TRBV23-1	TRBJ1-2	15
ASINARVITYNEQF	TRBV5-8	TRBJ2-1	14
ASYRQGRREQY	TRBV10-1	-	11
ASSPDSMNTEAF	TRBV5-1	TRBJ1-1	12
ASSYAGGELF	TRBV5-1	TRBJ2-2	10
ASSLALQGLVGHPF	TRBV4-2	TRBJ2-1	14
ASSLAVNQPQH	TRBV7-2	TRBJ1-5	11
ASSPGTAGVSEQY	TRBV19	TRBJ2-7	13
ASSLSGRGTGELF	TRBV7-9	TRBJ2-2	13
SARDTYEQY	TRBV20-1	TRBJ2-7	9
ASSQEFRSSYNEQF	TRBV4-3	TRBJ2-1	14
SVTGYPDEQF	TRBV29-1	TRBJ2-1	10
ASSLGGRVFDEKLF	TRBV11-2	TRBJ1-4	14
ASRDTAGGLTDTQY	TRBV19	TRBJ2-3	14
ASEPNVPNGAGELF	TRBV5-1	TRBJ2-2	14
ARKGEGGNTEAF	TRBV2	TRBJ1-1	12
ASSSDTGELF	TRBV5-5	TRBJ2-2	10
ASSFSAYEQY	TRBV7-9	TRBJ2-7	10
ASSAGTGHGEQY	TRBV28	TRBJ2-7	12
ASIETGDSYNEQF	TRBV2	TRBJ2-1	13
AWSGTSAFNEQF	TRBV30	TRBJ2-1	12
ASSVGQASNQPQH	TRBV2	TRBJ1-5	13
ASSLTGGLSSYEQY	TRBV6-6	TRBJ2-7	14
ATSSYSHEKLF	TRBV15	TRBJ1-4	11
ASSSQTNTRMDEQF	TRBV11-2	TRBJ2-1	14
AWSPGLPSGANVLT	TRBV30	TRBJ2-6	14
AISGQGNGYT	TRBV10-3	TRBJ1-2	10
ASSFIDRGPAGELF	TRBV28	TRBJ2-2	14
AWSPGLPSYNEQF	TRBV30	TRBJ2-1	13
ASSPGGDPSSYNEQF	TRBV9	TRBJ2-1	15
ASSFGVGTDTQY	TRBV6-1	TRBJ2-3	12
ASSFTEGSPLH	TRBV6-5	TRBJ1-6	11
ASSEGAGGGLAF	TRBV2	TRBJ1-1	12
ASSEGHGNQPQH	TRBV10-2	TRBJ1-5	12
ASSPHRASYYGYT	TRBV28	TRBJ1-2	13